This TCR beta chain came from a study of blood T cell repertoires in COVID-19 (dated by TCRdb to 2018 to 2021). Regarding the research as a whole: The collaborator samples originated in the United States, Italy and Spain and spanned the acute and convalescent phases of COVID-19. The material from the prospective study consisted of cDNA or gDNA derived from T cells, B-cell-depleted T cells, or PBMCs. The dataset comprised deeply sampled blood TCRbeta repertoires from subjects exposed to, actively infected with, or recovered from COVID-19. The repertoires were released in a freely available public database meant as a resource for research on the immune response to SARS-CoV-2. Samples came from the ongoing ImmuneRACE study (first 160 participants) plus 1,254 subjects from 6 global collaborators. The sample metadata nearly always contained a de-identified subject ID, COVID-19 status, age in years and sex. HLA class I and class II types, where available, came from metadata supplied by the sample provider rather than from assay-based typing. On the study overall, not on this receptor specifically: Clinical and demographic metadata were provided uncurated, with the amount varying by source and participant.

Reading from cysteine to phenylalanine, the CDR3 counts 15 amino acids. The DNA shown is the 45-base CDR3, in frame from base 1. The collaborating institutions used their own protocols to collect whole blood in K2EDTA tubes. For TCRbeta analysis, collaborators shipped samples as frozen whole blood, isolated PBMCs, or DNA extracted from either of those sample types. TCRbeta CDR3 regions were amplified from genomic DNA using the immunoSEQ Assay, a bias-controlled multiplex PCR. The source study handled its data this way. Within the assay, amplification of reference gene primers was used to estimate how many nucleated cells each sample contained. To quantify the absolute abundance of each unique TCRbeta CDR3 rearrangement, sequence reads were collapsed and filtered. Productive Simpson clonality was computed per sample as the square root of Simpson's diversity index over productive rearrangements. The table comes from immuneACCESS by way of TCRdb, which keeps in-frame sequences with V and J called. Part of the clones is missing from these tables; in studies checked, under half for an unresolved V gene and the rest for unknown reasons. V, J and clone size were drawn from that table, and D and trimming were deduced from the DNA. The sample yields fewer than 85,000 clones; roughly 80% were counted once. The ten largest account for approximately 24% of the sample.

Notes on this clone: Its cognate antigen has yet to be identified. No base qualities exist here, and no much larger clone lies one base off it.

This sequence uses TRBV21-1 and TRBJ1-2; the D call in the table, TRBD1, was not verified against the DNA. TRBV21-1 is a listed pseudogene. The TCR originated in a man between 60 and 75 years old with acute or convalescent COVID-19. The sample taken for sequencing was peripheral blood. CDR3 sequence: CASSFRDRDSYGYTF. The DNA sequence is TGTGCCAGCAGCTTCCGGGACAGGGATTCCTATGGCTACACCTTC.